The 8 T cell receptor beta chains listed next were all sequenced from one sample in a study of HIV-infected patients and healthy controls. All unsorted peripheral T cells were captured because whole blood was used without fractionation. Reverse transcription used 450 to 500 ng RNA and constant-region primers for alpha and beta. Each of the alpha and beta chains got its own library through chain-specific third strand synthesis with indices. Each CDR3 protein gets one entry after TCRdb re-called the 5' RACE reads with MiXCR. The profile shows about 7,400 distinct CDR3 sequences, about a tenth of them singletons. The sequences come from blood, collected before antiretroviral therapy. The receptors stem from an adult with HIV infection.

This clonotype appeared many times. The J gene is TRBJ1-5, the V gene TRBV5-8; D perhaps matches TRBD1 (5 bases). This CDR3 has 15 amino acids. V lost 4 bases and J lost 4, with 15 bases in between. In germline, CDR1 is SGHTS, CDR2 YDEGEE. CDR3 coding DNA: TGTGCCAGCAGCCCCGGGACTGGCCCTAATCAGCCCCAGCATTTT. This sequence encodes CASSPGTGPNQPQHF.

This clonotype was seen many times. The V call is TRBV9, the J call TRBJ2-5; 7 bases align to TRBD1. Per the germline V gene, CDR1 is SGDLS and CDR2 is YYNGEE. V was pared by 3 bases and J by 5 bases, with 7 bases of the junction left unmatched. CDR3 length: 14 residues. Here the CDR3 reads CASSARTGRETQYF. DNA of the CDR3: TGTGCCAGCAGCGCCCGGACAGGACGGGAGACCCAGTACTTC.

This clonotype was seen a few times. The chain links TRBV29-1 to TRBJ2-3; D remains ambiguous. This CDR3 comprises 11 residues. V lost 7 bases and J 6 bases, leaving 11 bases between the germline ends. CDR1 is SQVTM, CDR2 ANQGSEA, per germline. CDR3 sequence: CSAQDLDTQYF. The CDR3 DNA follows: TGCAGCGCTCAGGACCTCGATACGCAGTATTTT.

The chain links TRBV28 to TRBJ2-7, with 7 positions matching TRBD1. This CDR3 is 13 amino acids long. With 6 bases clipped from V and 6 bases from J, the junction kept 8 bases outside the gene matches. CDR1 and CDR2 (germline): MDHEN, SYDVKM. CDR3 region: CASRGQSPSEQYF. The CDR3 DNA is TGTGCCAGCAGGGGACAGAGCCCCTCCGAGCAGTACTTC.

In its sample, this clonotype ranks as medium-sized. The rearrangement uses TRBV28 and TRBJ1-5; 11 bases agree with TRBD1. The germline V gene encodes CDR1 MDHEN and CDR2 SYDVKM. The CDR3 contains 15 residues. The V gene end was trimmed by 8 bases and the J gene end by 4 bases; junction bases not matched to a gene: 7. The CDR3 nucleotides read TGTGCCAGCTGCCCGGGACAGGGGGGAAATCAGCCCCAGCATTTT. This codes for CASCPGQGGNQPQHF.

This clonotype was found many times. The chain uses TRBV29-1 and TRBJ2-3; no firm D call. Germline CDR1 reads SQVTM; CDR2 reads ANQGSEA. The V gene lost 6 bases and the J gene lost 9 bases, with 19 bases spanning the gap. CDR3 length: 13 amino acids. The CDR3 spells CSVPRVSAATQYF. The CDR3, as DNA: TGCAGCGTGCCTAGGGTTTCGGCCGCAACGCAGTATTTT.

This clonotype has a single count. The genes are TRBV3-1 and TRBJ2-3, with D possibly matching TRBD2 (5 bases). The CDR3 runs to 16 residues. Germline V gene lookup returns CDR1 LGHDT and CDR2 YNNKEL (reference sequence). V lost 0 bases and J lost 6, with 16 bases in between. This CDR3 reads CASSQDISRAADTQYF. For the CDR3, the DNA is TGTGCCAGCAGCCAAGATATCTCGCGGGCCGCGGATACGCAGTATTTT.

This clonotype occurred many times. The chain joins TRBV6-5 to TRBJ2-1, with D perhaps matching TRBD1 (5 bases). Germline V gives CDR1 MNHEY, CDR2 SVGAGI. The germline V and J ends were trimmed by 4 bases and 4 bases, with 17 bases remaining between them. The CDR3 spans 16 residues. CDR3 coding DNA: TGTGCCAGCAGTTCACCCCGCCGAAGGGGTTACAATGAGCAGTTCTTC. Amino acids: CASSSPRRRGYNEQFF.